These T cell receptor beta chains were read from a single sample in a study of blood T cell repertoires in COVID-19. Assay: immunoSEQ multiplex PCR; the TCRdb copy retains only in-frame clones and omits some. The sample holds more than 50,000 clones; roughly nine tenths are singletons and the top ten take roughly 5.3%. Input material: peripheral blood. The receptors come from a man between 60 and 75 years old with active COVID-19. Each CDR3 is given with its conserved first and last residue. D genes are given only for firm matches. The size of a clone is reported for some rows only, either as once, few or many, or as a class for expanded clones.

d_call	j_call	v_call	clone_size	cdr3_aa	cdr3_nt
NA	TRBJ1-2	TRBV30	once	CAWSSGLINYGYTF	TGTGCCTGGAGTTCCGGACTGATTAACTATGGCTACACCTTC
NA	TRBJ1-1	TRBV29-1	NA	CSAAPRGDYTEAFF	TGCAGCGCCGCCCCGCGGGGGGATTACACTGAAGCTTTCTTT
TRBD2	TRBJ2-2	TRBV4-2	NA	CASSQESLAANTGELFF	TGTGCCAGCAGCCAAGAAAGCCTAGCGGCGAACACCGGGGAGCTGTTTTTT
NA	TRBJ1-2	TRBV29-1	NA	CSVEDPGSNYGYTF	TGCAGCGTTGAAGATCCGGGGTCTAACTATGGCTACACCTTC
TRBD1	TRBJ2-7	TRBV7-8	NA	CASSSRDSSYEQYF	TGTGCCAGCAGCTCCCGGGACAGCTCCTACGAGCAGTACTTC
NA	TRBJ1-2	TRBV12-3/TRBV12-4	NA	CASRDSGVRGYTF	TGTGCCAGCAGGGACTCGGGGGTCCGGGGCTACACCTTC
TRBD2	TRBJ2-1	TRBV28	NA	CASSASGIINEQFF	TGTGCCAGCAGTGCTAGCGGGATAATCAATGAGCAGTTCTTC
TRBD2	TRBJ2-7	TRBV6-6	once	CASSRSTSGFTYEQYF	TGTGCCAGCAGTCGATCGACTAGCGGGTTTACCTACGAGCAGTACTTC
NA	TRBJ1-5	TRBV18	NA	CASSPYSNQPQHF	TGTGCCAGCTCACCTTATAGCAATCAGCCCCAGCATTTT
NA	TRBJ2-1	TRBV21-1	NA	CASSISGPLLNEQFF	TGTGCCAGCAGCATTAGCGGACCGCTCCTCAATGAGCAGTTCTTC
NA	TRBJ2-7	TRBV7-8	NA	CASSLTDYEQYF	TGTGCCAGCAGCTTAACTGACTACGAGCAGTACTTC
NA	TRBJ2-2	TRBV6-4	NA	CASSDPRGELFF	TGTGCCAGCAGTGACCCCCGCGGGGAGCTGTTTTTT
TRBD2	TRBJ2-3	TRBV7-8	NA	CASSQGLAGARDTQYF	TGTGCCAGCAGCCAGGGACTAGCGGGAGCTAGAGATACGCAGTATTTT